The 10 T cell receptor beta chains listed next were all sequenced from one sample in a study of blood T cell repertoires in COVID-19. Assay used: immunoSEQ multiplex PCR; TCRdb lists only in-frame clones, some missing. Among some 200,000 clones listed, roughly four fifths were seen once. The sequenced material came from peripheral blood. These receptor sequences come from a woman aged 35 to 49 with acute or convalescent COVID-19.

V usage is TRBV2 and J usage is TRBJ2-5; D not certain. This CDR3 spans 13 amino acids. Germline CDR1 and CDR2: SNHLY and FYNNEI. Trimming left V 2 bases short and J 5 bases short, with 9 bases between. CDR3 nucleotide sequence: TGTGCCAGCAGTGAAATAGCCCGCGAGACCCAGTACTTC. Its translation: CASSEIARETQYF.

This clone is a singleton in its sample. DNA for the CDR3: TGTGCCAGCAGCTTAGCCGGGGGGGCGGTTTTCACTGAAGCTTTCTTT. Amino acid sequence: CASSLAGGAVFTEAFF. The chain couples TRBV7-2 to TRBJ1-1; tentative D call: TRBD1 (6 bases). Germline values: CDR1 SGHTA, CDR2 FQGNSA. The CDR3 has 16 residues. With 0 bases removed from V and 4 bases from J, the gap between germline ends came to 15 bases.

V is TRBV28 and J is TRBJ2-2; 16 bases are shared with TRBD2. The CDR3 runs to 17 residues. Unmatched junction bases numbered 5, after V lost 5 bases and J lost 5 bases. The germline gives CDR1 MDHEN, CDR2 SYDVKM. The CDR3 is CASSPGTSGGGTGELFF. In DNA form, the CDR3 reads TGTGCCAGCAGTCCCGGGACTAGCGGGGGGGGGACCGGGGAGCTGTTTTTT. The full variable domain, its missing parts supplied by reference TRBV28 and TRBJ2-2, is DVKVTQSSRYLVKRTGEKVFLECVQDMDHENMFWYRQDPGLGLRLIYFSYDVKMKEKGDIPEGYSVSREKKERFSLILESASTNQTSMYLCASSPGTSGGGTGELFFGEGSRLTVL.

This chain's CDR3 is CASSSRGQGKETQYF. The DNA for the CDR3 is TGTGCCAGCAGTTCCAGGGGACAGGGCAAAGAGACCCAGTACTTC. The chain couples TRBV6-2 or TRBV6-3 to TRBJ2-5, with 9 bases fitting TRBD1. The germline gives CDR1 MNHEY, CDR2 SVGEGT. V was pared by 4 bases and J by 3 bases, with 6 bases of the junction left unmatched. This CDR3 has 15 residues.

The rearrangement links TRBV28 to TRBJ2-7, with 10 nucleotides matching TRBD1. Trimming removed 6 bases from V and 2 bases from J; junction bases left unmatched: 7. The length of the CDR3 is 15 residues. Germline-derived CDR1 and CDR2 are MDHEN and SYDVKM. Here the CDR3 DNA reads TGTGCCAGCAGCCCCGGGACAGGGGTCCCCTACGAGCAGTACTTC. This codes for CASSPGTGVPYEQYF.

V and J are TRBV10-3 and TRBJ2-3; D possibly corresponds to TRBD1 (5 bases). Germline V gene sequence: CDR1 ENHRY, CDR2 SYGVKD. The length of the CDR3 is 15 residues. V gave up 2 bases and J gave up 0 bases, with 9 bases separating them. CDR3 DNA sequence: TGTGCCATCAGTGAGCAGGGATCAAGCACAGATACGCAGTATTTT. This codes for CAISEQGSSTDTQYF.

The chain carries TRBV5-6 and TRBJ1-4; D unclear. This CDR3 contains 13 residues. Per the germline V gene, CDR1 is SGHDT and CDR2 is YYEEEE. V shed 5 bases and J shed 0 bases, with 5 bases lying between them. The CDR3: CASSYATNEKLFF. The CDR3 bases are TGTGCCAGCAGTTATGCAACTAATGAAAAACTGTTTTTT.

This clone was seen a few times. The chain is built from TRBV27 and TRBJ2-3; TRBD1 matches 7 bases. V trimming: 7 bases; J trimming: 2 bases; junction bases outside the gene matches: 12. The CDR3 extends over 16 amino acids. Germline CDR1 and CDR2: MNHEY and SMNVEV (reference sequence). The CDR3 loop reads CASKRQGLEPTDTQYF. CDR3 nucleotides: TGTGCCAGCAAGAGACAGGGATTAGAACCCACAGATACGCAGTATTTT.

V gene TRBV18 combines with J gene TRBJ1-3, with 10 bases fitting TRBD1. Germline V gene sequence: CDR1 KGHSH, CDR2 LQKENI. The J segment lost 4 bases and the V segment lost 6 bases, leaving 9 bases of the junction unmatched. The CDR3 is 16 amino acids. Here the CDR3 reads CASSGQDRGLGNTIYF. In DNA form, the CDR3 reads TGTGCCAGCTCGGGCCAAGACAGGGGGCTCGGAAACACCATATATTTT.

With respect to this clone: Because the CDR3's place on the DNA is in doubt, the DNA is left out and the CDR3 is given as listed by TCRdb. The chain employs TRBV12-3 or TRBV12-4 and TRBJ2-5; the D call TRBD2 from the table was never checked on the DNA. Inclusive of both ends, the CDR3 amounts to 11 amino acids. CDR3 residues: CASSSSGTQYF.